A single sample gave rise to the 9 T cell receptor beta chains below, sequenced in a study of tumor-infiltrating lymphocytes in localized non-small cell lung cancer. This table comes from immunoSEQ multiplex PCR, and its TCRdb copy is limited to in-frame clones, with some not included. The table records about 15,000 clones, under 80% of them present only once. The sample taken for sequencing was lung tumor tissue. The receptors come from a human donor with non-small cell lung cancer.

V is TRBV7-9 and J is TRBJ2-1, with 10 bases matching TRBD1. J lost 6 bases, V lost 5 bases, and 7 bases had no gene match. The CDR3 is 15 residues long. CDR1 is SEHNR and CDR2 is FQNEAQ in the germline V gene (reference sequence). The CDR3 sequence is CASSMGTGEGNEQFF. Written as DNA, the CDR3 is TGTGCCAGCAGCATGGGGACAGGGGAAGGCAATGAGCAGTTCTTC.

This clone has more than one count but fewer than ten. The genes are TRBV29-1 and TRBJ2-3; 10 nucleotides line up with TRBD2. V was clipped by 4 bases and J by 5 bases; unmatched bases: 15. CDR1 is SQVTM, CDR2 ANQGSEA, per germline. The CDR3 is 17 residues long. CDR3 nucleotide sequence: TGCAGCGTTGGGCGGAGAGCGGGAGGGCCGAGTAGAGATACGCAGTATTTT. Protein: CSVGRRAGGPSRDTQYF.

The chain has TRBV11-2 and TRBJ1-1; D gene uncertain. Germline assignment: CDR1 SGHAT and CDR2 FQNNGV. V dropped 2 bases and J dropped 7 bases, with 5 bases sitting between them. The CDR3 is 11 residues long. CDR3 residues: CASSLISEAFF. The CDR3 DNA follows: TGTGCCAGCAGCTTAATCAGTGAAGCTTTCTTT.

The chain combines TRBV5-8 with TRBJ1-1; the D is unclear. The germline CDR1 and CDR2 sequences are SGHTS and YDEGEE. The CDR3 has 16 residues. Trimming removed 4 bases from V and 1 base from J, with 17 bases in between. DNA of the CDR3: TGTGCCAGCAGCCCGGTCCAGAGAAGAGAGAACACTGAAGCTTTCTTT. It yields the protein CASSPVQRRENTEAFF.

The J gene is TRBJ1-2, the V gene TRBV7-9, with no clear D. CDR1 is SEHNR, CDR2 FQNEAQ, per germline (reference sequence). Between the trimmed V and J ends, which lost 1 base and 8 bases, there was a span of 14 bases. The CDR3 extends over 14 amino acids. The CDR3 sequence is CASSLGMGLEGYTF. The CDR3, as DNA: TGTGCCAGCAGCTTAGGTATGGGATTGGAAGGCTACACCTTC.

This clone turned up a few times. The V call is TRBV18, the J call TRBJ2-7, with 11 bases lining up with TRBD1. Germline lookup yields CDR1 KGHSH and CDR2 LQKENI. The length of the CDR3 is 15 residues. The junction had 7 bases not matched to a gene; V was cut back by 3 bases and J by 6 bases. CDR3 residues: CASSPGDRGVSEQYF. Here the CDR3 DNA reads TGTGCCAGCTCACCGGGGGACAGGGGGGTCTCCGAGCAGTACTTC.

The chain has TRBV19 and TRBJ1-2; D is ambiguous. The germline gives CDR1 LNHDA, CDR2 SQIVND (reference sequence). The CDR3 is 11 amino acids. Deletions cut 3 bases from V and 7 bases from J, with 6 bases between. CDR3 in DNA: TGTGCCAGTAGTATTGGTGGTGGCTACACCTTC. Its protein is CASSIGGGYTF.

The rearrangement links TRBV27 to TRBJ1-6, with 9 bases lining up with TRBD1. The V gene's germline CDR1 is MNHEY and CDR2 SMNVEV (reference sequence). This CDR3 comprises 14 residues. V lost 3 bases and J lost 9; bases outside the gene matches: 3. CDR3 sequence: CASSLTGGGSPLHF. CDR3 in DNA: TGTGCCAGCAGTTTGACAGGGGGGGGTTCACCCCTCCACTTT.

The chain links TRBV9 to TRBJ2-1, with 9 nucleotides matching TRBD2. The V segment lost 7 bases and the J segment 7 bases; nucleotides outside the gene matches: 9. This CDR3 is built from 14 residues. CDR1 and CDR2 from the germline V gene are SGDLS and YYNGEE. Here the CDR3 DNA reads TGTGCCAGCGATCGAGCGGGAGGCGATAATGAGCAGTTCTTC. This sequence encodes CASDRAGGDNEQFF.